A single sample gave rise to the 6 T cell receptor beta chains below, sequenced in a study of HIV-infected patients and healthy controls (dated by TCRdb to the mid-2010s). Whole blood was used without fractionating the cells, so the repertoire represented all peripheral T cells without sorting. Libraries came from 5' RACE. Data came from an Illumina MiSeq. 500 ng RNA was reverse transcribed with SuperScript III using primers against the alpha and beta constant regions. Separate libraries for the alpha and beta chains were generated through chain-specific third strand synthesis that incorporated multiplexing indices. TCRdb handled the public reads itself, with Q25 trimming in fastp and clone calling in MiXCR, and kept productive beta chains. Identical CDR3 proteins give one entry, which carries the most common genes and DNA. Here the sample has about 9,600 distinct CDR3 sequences; roughly 7% occur a single time. The top ten constitute 30% to 45% of the sample.

The sample in question was blood, obtained before antiretroviral therapy. The receptors derive from an adult with HIV infection.

This clonotype was picked up a small number of times. The rearrangement joins TRBV20-1 to TRBJ2-5; 7 positions agree with TRBD2. Germline V CDR1 and CDR2: DFQATT, SNEGSKA (reference sequence). V trimming: 6 bases; J trimming: 4 bases; junction bases outside the gene matches: 5. The CDR3 is made up of 12 amino acids. CDR3 DNA: TGCAGTGCCCAGCCGGGGGGAGAGACCCAGTACTTC. Protein: CSAQPGGETQYF.

There are many counts of this clonotype. The rearrangement links TRBV5-1 to TRBJ1-6; no definite D call. The germline V and J ends were trimmed by 4 bases and 10 bases, with 9 bases remaining between them. The length of the CDR3 is 12 residues. Germline V gives CDR1 SGHRS, CDR2 YFSETQ. The CDR3 loop is CASSPEGSPLHF. CDR3 coding DNA: TGCGCCAGCAGCCCGGAGGGCTCACCCCTCCACTTT.

The chain employs TRBV7-9 and TRBJ2-1, with D maybe TRBD2 (5 bases). The CDR3 contains 15 residues. V was cut by 9 bases and J by 5 bases, with 20 bases left in between. Germline lookup yields CDR1 SEHNR and CDR2 FQNEAQ (reference sequence). The DNA of the CDR3 is TGTGCCAGTCTTCCAGTGGCGGGCGGAAACAATGAGCAGTTCTTC. Translating it yields CASLPVAGGNNEQFF.

This clonotype was found many times. The chain links TRBV5-4 to TRBJ1-1, with D perhaps TRBD1 (6 bases). With 4 bases removed from V and 1 base from J, the gap between germline ends came to 17 bases. The CDR3 has 16 amino acids. Germline V CDR1 and CDR2: SGHNT, YYREEE (reference sequence). The CDR3 DNA sequence: TGTGCCAGCAGCCGAGGCCTACAGGGCTCGAACACTGAAGCTTTCTTT. Translation: CASSRGLQGSNTEAFF.

This chain connects TRBV18 to TRBJ2-3, with 10 nucleotides matching TRBD1. The CDR3 runs to 15 residues. The V gene's germline CDR1 is KGHSH and CDR2 LQKENI. Trimming removed 4 bases from V and 6 bases from J; junction bases left unmatched: 7. In DNA, the CDR3 is TGTGCCAGCTCACTTCAACCGGGACAGGGGGATACGCAGTATTTT. This translates into CASSLQPGQGDTQYF.

This clonotype was recorded at least ten times. This chain links TRBV20-1 with TRBJ2-7; D is unclear. The CDR3 runs 11 residues. The V gene lost 3 bases and the J gene lost 5 bases, with 8 bases spanning the gap. Germline V lookup: CDR1 DFQATT, CDR2 SNEGSKA (reference sequence). The CDR3 DNA is TGCAGTGCTAGGTTCCTGGACGAGCAGTACTTC. Translated, it gives CSARFLDEQYF.